These 9 T cell receptor beta chains originate from one sample sequenced in a study of shared clonotypes between healthy human individuals. Produced via immunoSEQ multiplex PCR; TCRdb's table is partial and in-frame only. The sample holds roughly 2.2 million clones; approximately 95% are singletons and the top ten take under 0.45%. Material: naive CD4+ T cells from PBMCs. The subset was: CD45RA+ positively selected. The receptors were sampled from a young man in good health. Some clones in this sample may be carry-over from other donors' samples.

The V and J genes are TRBV28 and TRBJ1-2; D gene ambiguous. Trimming removed 7 bases from V and 3 bases from J, with 15 bases in between. Germline CDR1 MDHEN, CDR2 SYDVKM. The CDR3 consists of 14 residues. The CDR3, as DNA: TGTGCCAGCACGGTTGCGGGCGAGGACTATGGCTACACCTTC. It yields the protein CASTVAGEDYGYTF.

The DNA for the CDR3 is TGCGCCAGCAGCTTGGGCCCCCTACAGGGATCTTTGGAAAAACTGTTTTTT. This translates into CASSLGPLQGSLEKLFF. The chain couples TRBV5-1 to TRBJ1-4; TRBD1 might be the D (6 bases). Germline loops: CDR1 SGHRS, CDR2 YFSETQ. The CDR3 has 17 amino acids. Between the trimmed V and J ends, which lost 0 bases and 8 bases, there was a span of 20 bases.

The rearrangement links TRBV30 to TRBJ2-5; D remains ambiguous. TRBJ2-7 matches the DNA end more closely, so the J call is doubtful. This CDR3 contains 14 residues. Germline V gene data show CDR1 as GTSNPN and CDR2 as SVGIG (reference sequence). CDR3 coding DNA: TGTGCCTGGAGTTTTTCGTCCGGATTCTACGAGCAGTACTTC. Its protein product is CAWSFSSGFYEQYF.

The chain carries TRBV9 and TRBJ1-4; D perhaps matches TRBD1 (5 bases). The CDR3 is made up of 16 amino acids. V was trimmed by 3 bases and J by 7 bases, leaving 19 bases between them. Germline V gives CDR1 SGDLS, CDR2 YYNGEE. CDR3: CASSEGGGAKGEKLFF. Here the CDR3 DNA reads TGTGCCAGCAGCGAGGGTGGAGGGGCCAAGGGTGAAAAACTGTTTTTT.

This clone was observed a few times. Additional DNA sequences in this sample encode the identical CDR3. This sequence joins TRBV7-2 and TRBJ1-5; D uncertain. CDR1 SGHTA and CDR2 FQGNSA come from the germline V gene. Trimming shortened V by 0 bases and J by 7 bases, and 4 bases separated the two germline ends. The length of the CDR3 is 12 residues. The CDR3 DNA sequence: TGTGCCAGCAGCTTAGCAGGGCAGCCCCAGCATTTT. Encoded protein: CASSLAGQPQHF.

Here the CDR3 reads CASSLVETVLSNQPQHF. The CDR3 nucleotides read TGTGCCAGCAGCTTAGTTGAGACCGTTTTGAGCAATCAGCCCCAGCATTTT. This chain uses TRBV7-2 with TRBJ1-5; D is unclear. CDR1 and CDR2 (germline): SGHTA, FQGNSA. The CDR3 contains 17 residues. The V and J ends lost 1 base and 1 base respectively, with 14 bases between them. Together with reference TRBV7-2 and TRBJ1-5, the CDR3 gives the full variable domain: GAGVSQSPSNKVTEKGKDVELRCDPISGHTALYWYRQSLGQGLEFLIYFQGNSAPDKSGLPSDRFSAERTGGSVSTLTIQRTQQEDSAVYLCASSLVETVLSNQPQHFGDGTRLSIL.

The V and J genes are TRBV27 and TRBJ1-5; D uncertain. V gave up 10 bases and J gave up 9 bases, with 7 bases separating them. Per the germline V gene, CDR1 is MNHEY and CDR2 is SMNVEV (reference sequence). This CDR3 spans 9 amino acids. CDR3 loop: CATGPPQHF. The CDR3 DNA reads TGTGCCACAGGTCCGCCCCAGCATTTT.

The chain recombines TRBV7-9 with TRBJ2-7; 7 positions agree with TRBD2. The V segment lost 1 base and the J segment 5 bases; nucleotides outside the gene matches: 2. Germline assignment: CDR1 SEHNR and CDR2 FQNEAQ (reference sequence). There are 13 residues in the CDR3. CDR3 loop: CASSLVAGNEQYF. DNA of the CDR3: TGTGCCAGCAGCTTAGTAGCGGGTAACGAGCAGTACTTC. Based on the CDR3 plus reference TRBV7-9 and TRBJ2-7, the full variable domain is DTGVSQNPRHKITKRGQNVTFRCDPISEHNRLYWYRQTLGQGPEFLTYFQNEAQLEKSRLLSDRFSAERPKGSFSTLEIQRTEQGDSAMYLCASSLVAGNEQYFGPGTRLTVT.

The chain joins TRBV7-7 to TRBJ2-3, with D perhaps matching TRBD1 (6 bases). This CDR3 has 15 amino acids. CDR1 and CDR2 (germline): SSHAT, FNYEAQ (reference sequence). Trimming stripped 2 bases from V and 2 bases from J, with 11 bases between. The CDR3 DNA sequence: TGTGCCAGCAGCTTACGAGGGGGACCCACAGATACGCAGTATTTT. Translated, it gives CASSLRGGPTDTQYF.